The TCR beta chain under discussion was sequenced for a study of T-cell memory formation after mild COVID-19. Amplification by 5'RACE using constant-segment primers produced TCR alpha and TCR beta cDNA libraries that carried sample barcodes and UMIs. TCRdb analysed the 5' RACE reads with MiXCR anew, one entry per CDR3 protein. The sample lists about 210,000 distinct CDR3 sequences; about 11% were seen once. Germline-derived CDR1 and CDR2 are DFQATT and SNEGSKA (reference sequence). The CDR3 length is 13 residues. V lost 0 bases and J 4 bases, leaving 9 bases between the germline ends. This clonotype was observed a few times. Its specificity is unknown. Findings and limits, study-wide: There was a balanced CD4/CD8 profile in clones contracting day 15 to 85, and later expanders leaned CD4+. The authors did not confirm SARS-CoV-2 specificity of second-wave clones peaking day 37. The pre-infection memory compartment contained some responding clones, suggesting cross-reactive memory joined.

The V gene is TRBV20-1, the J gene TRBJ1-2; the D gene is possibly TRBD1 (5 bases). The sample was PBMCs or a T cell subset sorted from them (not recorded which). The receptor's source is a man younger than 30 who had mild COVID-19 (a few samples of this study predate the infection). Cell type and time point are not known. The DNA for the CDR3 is TGCAGTGCTAGAGACAGGGAACCCTATGGCTACACCTTC. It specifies CSARDREPYGYTF.